A selection of T cell receptor beta chains follows, all from one sample in a study of blood T cell repertoires in COVID-19. This table comes from immunoSEQ multiplex PCR, and its TCRdb copy is limited to in-frame clones, with some not included. Here the sample spans around 37,000 clones, roughly nine tenths being singletons. The sample was peripheral blood. These receptors were taken from a man in his fifties or sixties with acute or convalescent COVID-19. Both conserved end residues are part of each CDR3. Each record gives: D gene, V gene, J gene, CDR3 length, clone size, CDR3 protein, CDR3 DNA. A D gene is named only where the DNA matches it firmly. Size is omitted from some rows. Given values are once, few, many or a class for expanded clones.

-,TRBV25-1,TRBJ1-2,11,-,CASMGGYGYTF,TGTGCCAGCATGGGGGGTTATGGCTACACCTTC
TRBD1,TRBV11-2,TRBJ1-1,13,-,CASSLDRGRKAFF,TGTGCCAGCAGCTTAGACAGGGGGAGAAAGGCTTTCTTT
-,TRBV28,TRBJ2-5,14,-,CASSLGPGQETQYF,TGTGCCAGCAGTTTAGGGCCAGGCCAAGAGACCCAGTACTTC
TRBD1,TRBV19,TRBJ1-1,14,-,CASSITGVNTEAFF,TGTGCCAGTAGTATAACAGGGGTGAACACTGAAGCTTTCTTT
-,TRBV10-1,TRBJ2-3,16,once,CASSGRTFSSTDTQYF,TGCGCCAGCAGTGGCCGGACTTTTTCTAGCACAGATACGCAGTATTTT
-,TRBV24-1,TRBJ1-4,14,-,CATSEARGGGKLFF,TGTGCCACCAGTGAGGCACGAGGGGGAGGGAAACTGTTTTTT
-,TRBV24-1,TRBJ2-3,15,-,CATSDSRGRGDTQYF,TGTGCCACCAGTGATTCGCGGGGCCGAGGAGATACGCAGTATTTT
TRBD2,TRBV5-1,TRBJ2-1,16,-,CASSPQASGRAYEQFF,TGCGCCAGCAGCCCCCAAGCTAGCGGGAGGGCATATGAGCAGTTCTTC
TRBD1,TRBV19,TRBJ1-1,17,once,CASSQGQGRLMNTEAFF,TGTGCCAGTAGTCAAGGACAGGGGCGACTCATGAACACTGAAGCTTTCTTT
TRBD1,TRBV7-8,TRBJ2-7,15,-,CASSSRTGSSYEQYF,TGTGCCAGCAGCTCCAGGACAGGGAGCTCCTACGAGCAGTACTTC
-,TRBV5-1,TRBJ1-3,17,-,CASSLSPGNPTGNTIYF,TGCGCCAGCAGCTTGTCTCCAGGGAATCCTACTGGAAACACCATATATTTT
TRBD1,TRBV5-8,TRBJ2-7,16,-,CASSLVSGTGFHEQYF,TGTGCCAGCAGCTTGGTATCCGGGACAGGGTTCCACGAGCAGTACTTC
-,TRBV6-6,TRBJ1-3,16,-,CASSYSRQSSGNTIYF,TGTGCCAGCAGTTACTCGAGACAGAGCTCTGGAAACACCATATATTTT
-,TRBV6-2/TRBV6-3,TRBJ1-2,13,-,CASSYSDSSDYTF,TGTGCCAGCAGTTACTCGGACAGTAGCGACTACACCTTC
TRBD1,TRBV2,TRBJ1-1,15,-,CASSLTGTGTTEAFF,TGTGCCAGCAGCCTCACCGGGACAGGGACAACTGAAGCTTTCTTT
-,TRBV5-1,TRBJ1-1,15,-,CASSLAVGANAEAFF,TGCGCCAGCAGCTTGGCCGTGGGGGCAAACGCTGAAGCTTTCTTT
-,TRBV19,TRBJ1-5,16,-,CASSINEVQIGQPQHF,TGTGCCAGTAGTATAAACGAGGTACAAATCGGTCAGCCCCAGCATTTT
-,TRBV19,TRBJ1-6,14,-,CASSPRGNNSPLHF,TGTGCCAGTAGCCCGAGGGGGAATAATTCACCCCTCCACTTT
TRBD2,TRBV10-3,TRBJ2-3,16,-,CAITMGLAGEKRTQYF,TGTGCCATCACCATGGGGCTAGCGGGAGAAAAGCGTACGCAGTATTTT
TRBD2,TRBV28,TRBJ2-3,16,-,CASSSTGLAGTDTQYF,TGTGCCAGCAGTTCGACAGGACTAGCGGGCACAGATACGCAGTATTTT
TRBD2,TRBV2,TRBJ2-2,14,-,CASRPSGFTGELFF,TGTGCCAGCAGGCCTAGCGGGTTCACCGGGGAGCTGTTTTTT
-,TRBV4-3,TRBJ2-2,15,-,CASSQERLITGELFF,TGCGCCAGCAGCCAAGAGCGGCTTATCACCGGGGAGCTGTTTTTT